A selection of T cell receptor beta chains follows, all from one sample in a study of T-cell memory formation after mild COVID-19. TCRdb re-analysed the 5' RACE reads in MiXCR, keeping a single row per CDR3 protein. The sample lists some 440,000 distinct CDR3 sequences, 20% to 25% occurring once. The sequenced material came from PBMCs or a T cell subset sorted from them (not recorded which). The receptors derive from an adult woman who had mild COVID-19 (a few samples of this study predate the infection). Cell type and time point are not known. Each CDR3 is given with its conserved first and last residue. The D gene is left open where the match is weak. A row's size may be missing; if present it is once, few, many or a size class.

TRBJ1-1	TRBV7-2	once	.	TGTGCCAGCAGCGGCCCTTTAGTGGGAGGCACTGAAGCTTTCTTT	CASSGPLVGGTEAFF
TRBJ2-5	TRBV12-3/TRBV12-4	.	TRBD2	TGTGCCAGCAGTCTGGGGGGGATTATTGGACTGGGCAAGGAGACCCAGTACTTC	CASSLGGIIGLGKETQYF
TRBJ2-1	TRBV24-1	.	TRBD1	TGTGCCACCAGTGATTCAGGGGGCTATTGGAATGAGCAGTTCTTC	CATSDSGGYWNEQFF
TRBJ1-1	TRBV5-1	few	.	TGCGCCAGCAGCTTGGCGTTTGTGAACACTGAAGCTTTCTTT	CASSLAFVNTEAFF
TRBJ2-7	TRBV5-4	.	.	TGTGCCAGCAGTTCCCCGACCGCTGACTACGAGCAGTACTTC	CASSSPTADYEQYF
TRBJ2-3	TRBV24-1	few	.	TGTGCCACCAGTGAATATGATCTCCCCCAGGGGCAAGATACGCAGTATTTT	CATSEYDLPQGQDTQYF
TRBJ2-3	TRBV24-1	few	.	TGTGCCACCAGTGATTTAGGAGTCAAGGCCGATACGCAGTATTTT	CATSDLGVKADTQYF
TRBJ2-7	TRBV15	few	.	TGTGCCACCAGCAGTGACCGATACTATTACGAGCAGTACTTC	CATSSDRYYYEQYF
TRBJ2-1	TRBV7-2	few	.	TGTGCCAGCAGCACCTCTGAGACCGGGGCCTACAATGAGCAGTTCTTC	CASSTSETGAYNEQFF
TRBJ2-5	TRBV5-1	few	.	TGCGCCAGCCATAGCGGCGAACCCCGCGAGACCCAGTACTTC	CASHSGEPRETQYF
TRBJ2-7	TRBV12-3/TRBV12-4	.	.	TGTGCCAGCACCCCGTGGACGGACGAGCAGTACTTC	CASTPWTDEQYF
TRBJ2-3	TRBV20-1	few	.	TGCAGTGCTAGAGGGGCCACAGATACGCAGTATTTT	CSARGATDTQYF
TRBJ2-3	TRBV28	.	TRBD2	TGTGCCAGCAGCACTAGCGGTGATTGGGCAGATACGCAGTATTTT	CASSTSGDWADTQYF
TRBJ2-1	TRBV6-7	.	.	TGTGCCAGCAGTTACCTGCGGTCCACAGACTATGAGCAGTTCTTC	CASSYLRSTDYEQFF
TRBJ2-1	TRBV24-1	few	.	TGTGCCACCAGTGACCTCGATCAGGCCGATGAGCAGTTCTTC	CATSDLDQADEQFF
TRBJ1-1	TRBV20-1	.	TRBD1	TGCAGTGCTATGACAGGGATGTCTGCTGAAGCTTTCTTT	CSAMTGMSAEAFF
TRBJ1-1	TRBV30	.	.	TGTGCCTGGAAGGACAGTCAGAACACTGAAGCTTTCTTT	CAWKDSQNTEAFF
TRBJ2-1	TRBV6-5	few	TRBD1	TGTGCCAGCAGTGAAGATCCCTGGGACAGGGGGTTGACGCAGTTCTTC	CASSEDPWDRGLTQFF
TRBJ2-1	TRBV6-5	many	.	TGTGCCAGCAGTTACTCCCGTGGGGGCAATGAGCAGTTCTTC	CASSYSRGGNEQFF
TRBJ2-7	TRBV4-1	.	TRBD1	TGCGCCAGCAGCACACAGCCGGGACAGTACTACGAGCAGTACTTC	CASSTQPGQYYEQYF
TRBJ2-4	TRBV27	.	TRBD2	TGTGCCAGCAGCCGAGGGTTGGGGGGCCCCGGGACTAGCGGTTCGAACATTCAGTACTTC	CASSRGLGGPGTSGSNIQYF
TRBJ2-7	TRBV4-3	.	.	TGCGCCAGCAGCCAGGTTGTGGGGGCCGGCTACGAGCAGTACTTC	CASSQVVGAGYEQYF
TRBJ2-2	TRBV30	few	TRBD2	TGTGCCTGGAGTCGGACTAGCGGGAGTTCGGGCACCGGGGAGCTGTTTTTT	CAWSRTSGSSGTGELFF
TRBJ2-2	TRBV5-5	.	.	TGTGCCAGCAGCCCAGGGATAAGGGGGTCCACCGGGGAGCTGTTTTTT	CASSPGIRGSTGELFF
TRBJ2-5	TRBV15	.	.	TGTGCCACCAGCCGCAGTTCCCAAGAGACCCAGTACTTC	CATSRSSQETQYF
TRBJ1-1	TRBV9	.	TRBD1	TGTGCCAGCAGCCAGGGGGGGCGCGGAGCTTTCTTT	CASSQGGRGAFF
TRBJ2-1	TRBV18	.	TRBD1	TGTGCCAGCTCACGGGAACAGGGGATTGAGCAGTTCTTC	CASSREQGIEQFF
TRBJ2-7	TRBV3-1	.	TRBD2	TGTGCCAGCAGCCCAGGACTAGCGGGAGGCCCATACGAGCAGTACTTC	CASSPGLAGGPYEQYF
TRBJ2-2	TRBV29-1	few	TRBD2	TGCAGCGTTGAAGACTATGGGGGGACTAGCGGGACCGCCGGGGAGCTGTTTTTT	CSVEDYGGTSGTAGELFF
TRBJ2-4	TRBV29-1	.	.	TGCAGCGTTGAATCGGTGGGAGCCAAAAACATTCAGTACTTC	CSVESVGAKNIQYF
TRBJ2-3	TRBV7-9	few	.	TGTGCCAGCAGCCCAGGTCAGGCGGGGACGCAGTATTTT	CASSPGQAGTQYF
TRBJ1-3	TRBV20-1	few	.	TGCAGTGCTAGGGAGGAGGGAAGCTCTGGAAACACCATATATTTT	CSAREEGSSGNTIYF
TRBJ2-7	TRBV5-8	few	TRBD1	TGTGCCAGCAGCTTGGACAGGGGAAACGAGCAGTACTTC	CASSLDRGNEQYF
TRBJ2-3	TRBV6-5	.	TRBD1	TGTGCCAGCAGCCCGGGACAGTCCCACACAGATACGCAGTATTTT	CASSPGQSHTDTQYF
TRBJ2-5	TRBV12-3/TRBV12-4	few	.	TGTGCCAGCAGTACGTTGCGGGGGCCGGCGTACCAAGAGACCCAGTACTTC	CASSTLRGPAYQETQYF
TRBJ2-6	TRBV7-2	.	TRBD1	TGTGCCAGCAGCCCGGGACAGGGTTTTGGGGCCAACGTCCTGACTTTC	CASSPGQGFGANVLTF
TRBJ2-3	TRBV9	.	TRBD1	TGTGCCAGCAGCATCGGGGGACAGGGACGAGATACGCAGTATTTT	CASSIGGQGRDTQYF
TRBJ2-5	TRBV7-6	few	.	TGTGCCAGCAGCTTAGCCCAAACAGGTCAAGAGACCCAGTACTTC	CASSLAQTGQETQYF
TRBJ2-1	TRBV24-1	.	.	TGTGCCACCAGTGATTCGTGGACAGCAAACAATGAGCAGTTCTTC	CATSDSWTANNEQFF
TRBJ2-7	TRBV4-1	.	TRBD1	TGCGCCAGCAGCCAACCCTTTCCCCTGACAGGGGCGAGGGAGCAGTACTTC	CASSQPFPLTGAREQYF
TRBJ1-4	TRBV25-1	.	TRBD1	TGTGCCAGCAGTCGGGACAGGGGGAATAATGAAAAACTGTTTTTT	CASSRDRGNNEKLFF
TRBJ2-5	TRBV20-1	.	TRBD2	TGCAGTGCTAGAGGCCACGACGCGGGGGTATTTGAGACCCAGTACTTC	CSARGHDAGVFETQYF
TRBJ2-2	TRBV7-2	.	TRBD2	TGTGCCAGCAGCTTCTCCCCCGTGACTAGCGGAACCGGGGAGCTGTTTTTT	CASSFSPVTSGTGELFF
TRBJ2-7	TRBV5-4	.	TRBD2	TGTGCCAGCAGCTTGGTACCCGGGGGGTCCTCCTACGAGCAGTACTTC	CASSLVPGGSSYEQYF
TRBJ1-1	TRBV20-1	few	.	TGCAGTGCTAGACCTCCAGGAGGGTCAGCTTTCTTT	CSARPPGGSAFF
TRBJ2-7	TRBV14	.	.	TGTGCCAGCAGAGGTAGGGGCTACGAGCAGTACTTC	CASRGRGYEQYF
TRBJ2-4	TRBV4-2	.	TRBD1	TGTGCCAGCAGCCACGGGGACAGGGGCTCTTTAGGTATTCAGTACTTC	CASSHGDRGSLGIQYF
TRBJ1-6	TRBV4-1	few	.	TGCGCCAGCAGCCAAGTATCTCAGAATTCACCCCTCCACTTT	CASSQVSQNSPLHF
TRBJ2-7	TRBV6-5	few	.	TGTGCCAGCAGTAAATCTGACAGACCTACGGGGCAGTACTTC	CASSKSDRPTGQYF
TRBJ2-1	TRBV7-3	few	TRBD2	TGTGCCAGCAGCTTAACCCCCTCCAGCGGGGCCTATGAGCAGTTCTTC	CASSLTPSSGAYEQFF
TRBJ2-3	TRBV27	many	TRBD1	TGTGCCAGCAGTTTAGGGGACAGGGGGCGCGGTACAGATACGCAGTATTTT	CASSLGDRGRGTDTQYF
TRBJ1-2	TRBV7-2	.	.	TGTGCCACCGTCCTCCAGGCTTTTAGGGGCTACACCTTC	CATVLQAFRGYTF
TRBJ2-1	TRBV6-2/TRBV6-3	.	.	TGTGCCAGCAGCCGTCCGGACAAACTTCCCACTAATGAGCAGTTCTTC	CASSRPDKLPTNEQFF
TRBJ1-4	TRBV18	.	.	TGTGCCAGCTCACCCGGTAATGAAAAACTGTTTTTT	CASSPGNEKLFF
TRBJ2-5	TRBV12-3/TRBV12-4	.	.	TGTGCCAGCAGTTTGACGGTAGAGACCCAGTACTTC	CASSLTVETQYF
TRBJ2-7	TRBV30	.	TRBD1	TGTGCCTGGAGCCAGGGGCAGGGGGCCGACGAGCAGTACTTC	CAWSQGQGADEQYF
TRBJ1-2	TRBV5-1	few	.	TGCGCCAGCAGCCCAAGGACGGATCTAAACTATGGCTACACCTTC	CASSPRTDLNYGYTF